This TCR beta chain emerged from a study of early T cells in non-severe SARS-CoV-2 infection. The overall study: Sequencing was performed on bulk RNA from unsorted whole blood, leaving chains unpaired.

Whole-study results and caveats: VDJdb matching, biased toward anti-spike CD8 responses, missed private and CD4 specificities.

Unique molecular identifiers were added to individual cDNA molecules. TCRdb ran MiXCR on the 5' RACE reads and lists one entry per CDR3 protein. The profile shows under 20,000 distinct CDR3 sequences, more than 5% of them singletons. This clonotype is termed medium-sized. Antigen unknown. The sequenced sample consisted of whole blood. This receptor was identified in an adult who was a healthcare worker with PCR-confirmed SARS-CoV-2 infection or an uninfected control (not recorded which).

The CDR3 coding sequence is TGTGCCACGGAGGGGGGGACACAAGAGACCCAGTACTTC. It encodes CATEGGTQETQYF. V usage is TRBV24-1 and J usage is TRBJ2-5; possible D gene TRBD2, 7 bases. The CDR3 length is 13 residues. CDR1 and CDR2 (germline): KGHDR, SFDVKD. V gave up 10 bases and J gave up 2 bases, with 13 bases separating them.